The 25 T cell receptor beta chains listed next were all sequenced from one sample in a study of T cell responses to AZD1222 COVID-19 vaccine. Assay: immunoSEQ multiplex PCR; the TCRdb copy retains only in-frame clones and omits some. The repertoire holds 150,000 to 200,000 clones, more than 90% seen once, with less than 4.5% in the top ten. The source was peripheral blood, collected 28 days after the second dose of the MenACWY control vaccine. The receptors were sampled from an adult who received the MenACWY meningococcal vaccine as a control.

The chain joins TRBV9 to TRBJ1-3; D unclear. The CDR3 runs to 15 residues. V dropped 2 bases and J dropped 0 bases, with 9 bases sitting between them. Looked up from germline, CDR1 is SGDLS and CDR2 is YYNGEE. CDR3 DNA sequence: TGTGCCAGCAGCGTCTTCGACGGCTCTGGAAACACCATATATTTT. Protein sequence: CASSVFDGSGNTIYF.

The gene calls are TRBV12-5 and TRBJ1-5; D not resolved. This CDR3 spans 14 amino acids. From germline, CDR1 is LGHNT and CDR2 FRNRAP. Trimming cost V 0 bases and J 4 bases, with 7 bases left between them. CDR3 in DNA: TGTGCTAGTGGTTTGGTGAACCATAATCAGCCCCAGCATTTT. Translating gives CASGLVNHNQPQHF.

The CDR3 DNA reads as TGTGCCAGCAGCTCTAGCGGGAACTACAATGAGCAGTTCTTC. It translates to CASSSSGNYNEQFF. The chain employs TRBV9 and TRBJ2-1, with TRBD2 matching 9 bases. Germline CDR1 SGDLS, CDR2 YYNGEE. After removal of 4 bases from V and 3 bases from J, the junction contained 2 bases not matched to a gene. The CDR3 runs to 14 residues.

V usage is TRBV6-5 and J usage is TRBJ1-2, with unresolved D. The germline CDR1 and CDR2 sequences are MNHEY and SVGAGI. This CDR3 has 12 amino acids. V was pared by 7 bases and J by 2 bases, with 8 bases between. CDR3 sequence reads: CASNRANYGYTF. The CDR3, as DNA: TGTGCCAGCAACCGGGCAAACTATGGCTACACCTTC.

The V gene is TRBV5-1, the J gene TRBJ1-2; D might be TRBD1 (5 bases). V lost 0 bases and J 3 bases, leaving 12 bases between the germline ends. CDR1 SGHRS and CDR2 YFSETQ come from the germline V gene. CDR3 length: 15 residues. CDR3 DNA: TGCGCCAGCAGCTTGGCCAGGGCAGAGGACTATGGCTACACCTTC. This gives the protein CASSLARAEDYGYTF.

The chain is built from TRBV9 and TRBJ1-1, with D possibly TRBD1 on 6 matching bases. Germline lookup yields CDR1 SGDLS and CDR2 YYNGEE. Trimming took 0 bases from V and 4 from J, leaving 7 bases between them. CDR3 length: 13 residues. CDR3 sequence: CASSVAGATEAFF. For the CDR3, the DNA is TGTGCCAGCAGCGTAGCAGGGGCCACTGAAGCTTTCTTT.

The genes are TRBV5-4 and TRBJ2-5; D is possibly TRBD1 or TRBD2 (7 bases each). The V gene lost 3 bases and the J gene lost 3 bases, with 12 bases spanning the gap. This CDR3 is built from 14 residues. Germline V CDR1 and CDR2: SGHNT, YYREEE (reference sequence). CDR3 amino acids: CASSSQGREETQYF. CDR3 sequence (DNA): TGTGCCAGCAGCTCACAGGGGAGGGAAGAGACCCAGTACTTC.

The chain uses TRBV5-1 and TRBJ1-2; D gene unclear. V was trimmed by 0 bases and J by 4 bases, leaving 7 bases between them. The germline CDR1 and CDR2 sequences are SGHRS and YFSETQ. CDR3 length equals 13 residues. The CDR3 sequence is CASSLESIYGYTF. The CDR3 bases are TGCGCCAGCAGCTTGGAATCCATCTATGGCTACACCTTC. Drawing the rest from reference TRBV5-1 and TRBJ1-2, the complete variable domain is KAGVTQTPRYLIKTRGQQVTLSCSPISGHRSVSWYQQTPGQGLQFLFEYFSETQRNKGNFPGRFSGRQFSNSRSEMNVSTLELGDSALYLCASSLESIYGYTFGSGTRLTVV.

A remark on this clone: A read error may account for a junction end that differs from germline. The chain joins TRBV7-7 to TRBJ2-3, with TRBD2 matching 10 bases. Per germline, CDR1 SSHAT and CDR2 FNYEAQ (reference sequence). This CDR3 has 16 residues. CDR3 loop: CASSPLVAGGEDTQYF. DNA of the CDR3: TGTGCTAGCAGCCCCCTTGTAGCGGGAGGAGAGGATACGCAGTATTTT. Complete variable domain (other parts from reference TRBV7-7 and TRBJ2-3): GAGVSQSPRYKVTKRGQDVTLRCDPISSHATLYWYQQALGQGPEFLTYFNYEAQPDKSGLPSDRFSAERPEGSISTLTIQRTEQRDSAMYRCASSPLVAGGEDTQYFGPGTRLTVL.

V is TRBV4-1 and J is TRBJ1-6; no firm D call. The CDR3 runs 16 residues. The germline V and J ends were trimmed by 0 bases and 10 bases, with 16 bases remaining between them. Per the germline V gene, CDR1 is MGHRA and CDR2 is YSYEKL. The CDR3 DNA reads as TGCGCCAGCAGCCAAGATGCGACTTATCTTCCGTCACCCCTCCACTTT. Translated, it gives CASSQDATYLPSPLHF.

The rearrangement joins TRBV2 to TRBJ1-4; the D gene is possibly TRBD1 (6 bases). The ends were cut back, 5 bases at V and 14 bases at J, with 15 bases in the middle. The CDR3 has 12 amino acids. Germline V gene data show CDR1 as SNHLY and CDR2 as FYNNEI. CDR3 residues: CASSQSGTQLFF. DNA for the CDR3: TGTGCCAGCAGTCAAAGCGGGACACAGCTGTTTTTT.

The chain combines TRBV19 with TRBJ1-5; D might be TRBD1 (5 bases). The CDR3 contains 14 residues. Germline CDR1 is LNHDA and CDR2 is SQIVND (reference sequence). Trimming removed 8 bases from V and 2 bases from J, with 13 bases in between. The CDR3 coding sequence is TGTGCCAGTGGCCCCCAGGGTCGCAATCAGCCCCAGCATTTT. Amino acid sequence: CASGPQGRNQPQHF.

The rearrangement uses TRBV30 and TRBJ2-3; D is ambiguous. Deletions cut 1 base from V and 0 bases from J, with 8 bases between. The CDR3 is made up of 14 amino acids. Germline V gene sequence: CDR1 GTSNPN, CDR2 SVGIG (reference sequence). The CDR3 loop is CAWSGVTSTDTQYF. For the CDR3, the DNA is TGTGCCTGGAGTGGGGTGACTAGCACAGATACGCAGTATTTT.

Here the CDR3 reads CALVGGFSYGYTF. The CDR3 coding sequence is TGTGCCCTCGTGGGAGGGTTTTCCTATGGCTACACCTTC. The genes are TRBV2 and TRBJ1-2, with D unclear. V lost 11 bases, J lost 4 bases, and 17 bases lay in between. Germline CDR1 is SNHLY and CDR2 is FYNNEI. This CDR3 has 13 amino acids.

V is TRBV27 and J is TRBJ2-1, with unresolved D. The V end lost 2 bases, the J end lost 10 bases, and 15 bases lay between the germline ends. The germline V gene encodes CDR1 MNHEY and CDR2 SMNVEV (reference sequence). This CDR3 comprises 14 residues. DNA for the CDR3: TGTGCCAGCAGTTTAACGGCATTCACGGGCGAGCAGTTCTTC. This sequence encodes CASSLTAFTGEQFF.

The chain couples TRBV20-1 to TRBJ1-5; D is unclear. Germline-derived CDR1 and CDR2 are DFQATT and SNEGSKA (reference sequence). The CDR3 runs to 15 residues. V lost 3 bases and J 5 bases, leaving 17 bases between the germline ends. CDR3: CSASPVMGVDQPQHF. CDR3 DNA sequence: TGCAGTGCTAGTCCAGTCATGGGTGTAGATCAGCCCCAGCATTTT.

CDR3 sequence: CASSVRQDSYEQYF. The DNA for the CDR3 is TGTGCCAGCAGTGTCCGACAGGACTCCTACGAGCAGTACTTC. V and J are TRBV25-1 and TRBJ2-7; possibly TRBD1 for D (6 bases). Trimming left V 4 bases short and J 0 bases short, with 10 bases between. The CDR3 is 14 amino acids. Germline-derived CDR1 and CDR2 are MGHDK and SYGVNS.

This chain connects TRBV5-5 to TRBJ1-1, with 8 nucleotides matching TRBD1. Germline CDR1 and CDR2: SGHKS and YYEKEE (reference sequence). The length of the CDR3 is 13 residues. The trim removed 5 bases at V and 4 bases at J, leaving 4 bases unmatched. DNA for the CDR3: TGTGCCAGCAGTCAGGGGGCTATCACTGAAGCTTTCTTT. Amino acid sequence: CASSQGAITEAFF.

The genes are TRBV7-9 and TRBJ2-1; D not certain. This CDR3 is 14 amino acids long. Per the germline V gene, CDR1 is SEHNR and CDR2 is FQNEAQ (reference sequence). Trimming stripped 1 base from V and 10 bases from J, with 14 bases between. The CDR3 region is CASSLDAGDGEQFF. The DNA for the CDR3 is TGTGCCAGCAGCTTAGACGCTGGAGACGGCGAGCAGTTCTTC.

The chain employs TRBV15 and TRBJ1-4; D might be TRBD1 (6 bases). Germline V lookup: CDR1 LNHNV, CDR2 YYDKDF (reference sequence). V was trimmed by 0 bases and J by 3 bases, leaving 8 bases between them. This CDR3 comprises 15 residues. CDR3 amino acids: CATSRDRGANEKLFF. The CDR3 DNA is TGTGCCACCAGCAGAGACAGGGGAGCTAATGAAAAACTGTTTTTT.

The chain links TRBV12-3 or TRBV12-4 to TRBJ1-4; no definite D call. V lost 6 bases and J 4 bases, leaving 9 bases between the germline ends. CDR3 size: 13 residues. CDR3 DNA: TGTGCCAGCAGCTTGTCAAATAATGAAAAACTGTTTTTT. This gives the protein CASSLSNNEKLFF.

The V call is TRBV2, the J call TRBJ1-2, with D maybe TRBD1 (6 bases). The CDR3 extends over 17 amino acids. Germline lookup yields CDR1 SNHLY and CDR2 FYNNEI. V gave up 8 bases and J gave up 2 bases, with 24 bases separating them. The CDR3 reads CASAKKGSGAENYGYTF. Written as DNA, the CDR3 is TGTGCCAGCGCCAAGAAGGGTTCGGGGGCGGAGAACTATGGCTACACCTTC.

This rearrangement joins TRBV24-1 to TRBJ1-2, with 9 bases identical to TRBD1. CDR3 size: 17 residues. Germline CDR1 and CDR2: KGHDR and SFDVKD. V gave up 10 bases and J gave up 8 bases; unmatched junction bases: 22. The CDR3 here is CATWGADRGGLSMGYTF. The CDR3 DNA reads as TGTGCCACTTGGGGTGCGGACAGGGGAGGCCTATCTATGGGCTACACCTTC.

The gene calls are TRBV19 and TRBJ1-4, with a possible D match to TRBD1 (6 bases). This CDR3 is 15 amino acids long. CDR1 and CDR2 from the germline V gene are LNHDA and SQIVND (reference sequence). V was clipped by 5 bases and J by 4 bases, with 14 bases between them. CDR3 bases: TGTGCCAGTAGTCCGCTGGAGGGGGGTAATGAAAAACTGTTTTTT. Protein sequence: CASSPLEGGNEKLFF.

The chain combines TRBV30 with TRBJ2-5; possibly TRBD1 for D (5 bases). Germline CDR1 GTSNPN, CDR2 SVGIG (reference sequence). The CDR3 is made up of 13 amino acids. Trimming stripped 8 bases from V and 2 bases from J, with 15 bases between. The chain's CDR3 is CARRQRSQETQYF. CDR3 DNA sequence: TGTGCCCGCCGACAGAGATCTCAAGAGACCCAGTACTTC.